Below are 32 T cell receptor beta chains sequenced from a single sample in a study of CD4 T cells in relation to SARS-CoV-2 and coronaviruses. Sequenced by immunoSEQ multiplex PCR; TCRdb stores in-frame clones only, minus some. This sample has just over 35,000 clones, with 77% found just once. These receptors have no known antigen. Material: memory CD4+ T cells from PBMCs, cultured in vitro. These receptors came from an adult with COVID-19.

V and J are TRBV6-5 and TRBJ2-5; tentative D call: TRBD2 (5 bases). Deletions cut 2 bases from V and 5 bases from J, with 15 bases between. CDR1 MNHEY and CDR2 SVGAGI come from the germline V gene. The CDR3 spans 15 residues. The DNA for the CDR3 is TGTGCCAGCAGTTACGGGGTTCCGAGGAGGGAGACCCAGTACTTC. Translating gives CASSYGVPRRETQYF.

This clone was counted between two and nine times. V and J are TRBV3-1 (or the pseudogene TRBV3-2) and TRBJ1-2, with no clear D. Per the germline V gene, CDR1 is LGHDT and CDR2 is YNNKEL (reference sequence). Trimming left V 1 base short and J 4 bases short, with 10 bases between. This CDR3 contains 14 residues. The DNA of the CDR3 is TGTGCCAGCAGCCAAGTGGGCACGTTCTATGGCTACACCTTC. Residues: CASSQVGTFYGYTF.

This clone was seen a single time. This sequence joins TRBV20-1 and TRBJ2-3; unclear D gene. Germline CDR1 and CDR2: DFQATT and SNEGSKA (reference sequence). The CDR3 sequence is 13 residues long. V lost 3 bases, J lost 4 bases, and 11 bases lay in between. In DNA form, the CDR3 reads TGCAGTGCTAGTGCTGGTTTAGCAGATACGCAGTATTTT. This gives the protein CSASAGLADTQYF.

V gene TRBV28 combines with J gene TRBJ1-5; 9 positions agree with TRBD1. Germline V gene lookup returns CDR1 MDHEN and CDR2 SYDVKM. The CDR3 covers 16 residues. Trimming removed 6 bases from V and 4 bases from J; junction bases left unmatched: 10. DNA for the CDR3: TGTGCCAGCAGCTGGACAGGGGAAGGAGTAAATCAGCCCCAGCATTTT. It is translated as CASSWTGEGVNQPQHF.

The J gene is TRBJ2-6, the V gene TRBV7-6; D is uncertain. This CDR3 comprises 16 residues. The V end lost 1 base, the J end lost 4 bases, and 11 bases lay between the germline ends. The germline CDR1 and CDR2 sequences are SGHVS and FNYEAQ. As DNA, the CDR3 is TGTGCCAGCAGCTTAGAGGCGTTTGCGGGGGCCAACGTCCTGACTTTC. It specifies CASSLEAFAGANVLTF.

CDR3 in DNA: TGCGCCAGCAGCCTCCAGGTAAACACTGAAGCTTTCTTT. Translating it yields CASSLQVNTEAFF. V is TRBV4-3 and J is TRBJ1-1; D not certain. V gave up 4 bases and J gave up 2 bases, with 8 bases separating them. This CDR3 contains 13 residues. Germline V CDR1 and CDR2: LGHNA, YSLEER.

The chain combines TRBV6-6 with TRBJ1-1; D remains unclear. Germline loops: CDR1 MNHNY, CDR2 SVGAGI (reference sequence). Between the trimmed V and J ends, which lost 0 bases and 1 base, there was a span of 6 bases. The CDR3 covers 14 residues. The CDR3 is CASSYSGSNTEAFF. The CDR3 DNA reads TGTGCCAGCAGTTACTCCGGCTCGAACACTGAAGCTTTCTTT.

This clone has a single count. The chain couples TRBV5-5 to TRBJ2-3; TRBD2 matches 7 bases. In germline, CDR1 is SGHKS, CDR2 YYEKEE (reference sequence). The CDR3 is 15 residues long. The V and J ends lost 0 bases and 0 bases, in that order; junction bases with no gene match: 1. This CDR3 is CASSLVGGSTDTQYF. Here the CDR3 DNA reads TGTGCCAGCAGCTTGGTGGGGGGGAGCACAGATACGCAGTATTTT.

This chain links TRBV12-3 or TRBV12-4 with TRBJ1-5; D not resolved. The CDR3 consists of 12 residues. V dropped 3 bases and J dropped 6 bases, with 6 bases sitting between them. The CDR3 nucleotides read TGTGCCAGCAGTTTTCGGCCTCAGCCCCAGCATTTT. It yields the protein CASSFRPQPQHF.

The chain recombines TRBV19 with TRBJ1-2; no clear D gene. The CDR3 runs 16 residues. Germline V CDR1 and CDR2: LNHDA, SQIVND (reference sequence). Trimming took off 5 bases at V and 0 bases at J, with 16 bases between the two ends. The CDR3 sequence: CASSDRRQVTNYGYTF. DNA for the CDR3: TGTGCCAGTAGTGACCGGAGACAAGTCACTAACTATGGCTACACCTTC.

The genes are TRBV7-2 and TRBJ1-1; D is undetermined. Germline-derived CDR1 and CDR2 are SGHTA and FQGNSA. V gave up 3 bases and J gave up 3 bases, with 2 bases separating them. This CDR3 contains 11 residues. The CDR3 bases are TGTGCCAGCAGCTTTGACACTGAAGCTTTCTTT. Translation: CASSFDTEAFF.

This clone was found a few times. The chain carries TRBV7-8 and TRBJ2-7; TRBD1 might be the D (5 bases). The CDR3 length is 14 residues. In germline, CDR1 is SGHVS, CDR2 FQNEAQ. V was pared by 7 bases and J by 2 bases, with 15 bases between. CDR3 protein: CASIQDTFTYEQYF. The CDR3 coding sequence is TGTGCCAGCATCCAGGACACTTTTACCTACGAGCAGTACTTC.

The chain recombines TRBV6-6 with TRBJ2-7; TRBD2 is a possible D gene (6 bases). Germline-derived CDR1 and CDR2 are MNHNY and SVGAGI (reference sequence). The CDR3 consists of 15 residues. With 6 bases removed from V and 4 bases from J, the gap between germline ends came to 19 bases. The DNA for the CDR3 is TGTGCCAGCAGACCTACCGGGAGTGGGGGTTACGAGCAGTACTTC. Its translation: CASRPTGSGGYEQYF.

This clone was observed once. The chain combines TRBV5-6 with TRBJ2-3, with D perhaps TRBD2 (6 bases). Germline CDR1 and CDR2: SGHDT and YYEEEE. The CDR3 length is 18 residues. The germline V and J ends were trimmed by 1 base and 1 base, with 19 bases remaining between them. The CDR3 region has the DNA TGTGCCAGCAGCTTGCTAGCGACGACTCTTAGTCGCACAGATACGCAGTATTTT. It encodes CASSLLATTLSRTDTQYF.

This rearrangement joins TRBV2 to TRBJ2-7; 7 bases are shared with TRBD1. Unmatched junction bases numbered 12, after V lost 7 bases and J lost 6 bases. The germline V gene encodes CDR1 SNHLY and CDR2 FYNNEI. CDR3 size: 14 residues. CDR3 sequence (DNA): TGTGCCAGCAACTATAGAGGGGGCTTTGGCGAGCAGTACTTC. It specifies CASNYRGGFGEQYF.

The V gene is TRBV28, the J gene TRBJ2-7; D is perhaps TRBD1 (5 bases). This CDR3 has 13 residues. The germline gives CDR1 MDHEN, CDR2 SYDVKM. V shed 8 bases and J shed 0 bases, with 11 bases lying between them. The CDR3 spells CASLDTSSYEQYF. CDR3 sequence (DNA): TGTGCCAGCCTGGACACGAGCTCCTACGAGCAGTACTTC.

V and J are TRBV6-2 or TRBV6-3 and TRBJ2-7, with 12 bases that match TRBD2. Germline CDR1 reads MNHEY; CDR2 reads SVGEGT. With V trimmed by 2 bases and J by 6 bases, 11 bases remained unmatched. This CDR3 is 17 amino acids long. In DNA, the CDR3 is TGTGCCAGCAGTTACCTTCCACTAGCGGGGGGAGTTCGCGAGCAGTACTTC. Amino acid sequence: CASSYLPLAGGVREQYF.

CDR3 nucleotide sequence: TGTGCCAGCTCACCGGGGACTAGCGGGAACTACGAGCAGTACTTC. Residues: CASSPGTSGNYEQYF. V is TRBV18 and J is TRBJ2-7, with 13 positions matching TRBD2. Trimming at V came to 3 bases and at J to 3 bases, leaving 2 bases not matched to a gene. This CDR3 comprises 15 residues. CDR1 is KGHSH, CDR2 LQKENI, per germline.

The genes are TRBV27 and TRBJ2-1, with D uncertain. Trimming pared 3 bases from V and 8 bases from J, leaving 8 bases between. CDR1 and CDR2 from the germline V gene are MNHEY and SMNVEV (reference sequence). CDR3 length: 12 residues. CDR3 residues: CASSFNRHEQFF. In nucleotides, the CDR3 is TGTGCCAGCAGTTTCAATCGCCATGAGCAGTTCTTC.

The chain joins TRBV7-7 to TRBJ2-1; D is perhaps TRBD1 or TRBD2 (5 bases each). Germline loops: CDR1 SSHAT, CDR2 FNYEAQ (reference sequence). Trimming pared 5 bases from V and 6 bases from J, leaving 17 bases between. CDR3 length: 15 residues. In nucleotides, the CDR3 is TGTGCCAGCAGCGAAGTCCCGACGGGACCCAATGAGCAGTTCTTC. Translating it yields CASSEVPTGPNEQFF.

The chain recombines TRBV4-2 with TRBJ2-4, with D perhaps matching TRBD2 (5 bases). CDR3 length: 16 amino acids. V lost 0 bases and J 3 bases, leaving 12 bases between the germline ends. Germline values: CDR1 LGHNA, CDR2 YNFKEQ. The CDR3 sequence is CASSQDIERYKNIQYF. In DNA, the CDR3 is TGTGCCAGCAGCCAAGATATCGAGCGGTACAAAAACATTCAGTACTTC.

The chain recombines TRBV5-3 with TRBJ2-7, with D unclear. TRBV5-3 is assigned to the ORF class and has an uncertain function. V lost 5 bases and J lost 0, with 15 bases in between. The CDR3 spans 15 residues. The chain's CDR3 is CARRPTSPSSYEQYF. The CDR3 DNA follows: TGTGCCAGAAGACCCACTTCACCCAGCTCCTACGAGCAGTACTTC.

The J gene is TRBJ2-4, the V gene TRBV28, with D perhaps matching TRBD2 (6 bases). V gave up 6 bases and J gave up 0 bases, with 12 bases separating them. The CDR3 totals 15 residues. Germline V gives CDR1 MDHEN, CDR2 SYDVKM. CDR3 residues: CASRAPGLAKNIQYF. The CDR3 DNA is TGTGCCAGCAGAGCTCCGGGACTAGCCAAAAACATTCAGTACTTC.

This chain connects TRBV28 to TRBJ2-7; D gene uncertain. Germline V CDR1 and CDR2: MDHEN, SYDVKM. The CDR3 runs 12 residues. V was shortened by 4 bases and J by 3 bases, with 7 bases between the two germline ends. The CDR3 DNA follows: TGTGCCAGCAGTTCTATGCGCTACGAGCAGTACTTC. Residues: CASSSMRYEQYF.

The rearrangement links TRBV4-1 to TRBJ2-3, with 9 bases fitting TRBD1. Per the germline V gene, CDR1 is MGHRA and CDR2 is YSYEKL. Trimming at V came to 3 bases and at J to 4 bases, leaving 5 bases not matched to a gene. The CDR3 is 15 residues long. The CDR3 sequence is CASSQWTGASDTQYF. As DNA, the CDR3 is TGCGCCAGCAGCCAGTGGACAGGGGCGTCAGATACGCAGTATTTT.

The chain couples TRBV27 to TRBJ1-1; TRBD1 is a possible D gene (6 bases). Germline-derived CDR1 and CDR2 are MNHEY and SMNVEV (reference sequence). The CDR3 is made up of 14 amino acids. V was clipped by 3 bases and J by 1 base, with 9 bases between them. CDR3 coding DNA: TGTGCCAGCAGTTTTGACAGGACGAACACTGAAGCTTTCTTT. As protein: CASSFDRTNTEAFF.

This chain connects TRBV2 to TRBJ2-1, with D possibly TRBD2 on 6 matching bases. The CDR3 consists of 15 residues. Deletions cut 6 bases from V and 9 bases from J, with 21 bases between. Germline V gene sequence: CDR1 SNHLY, CDR2 FYNNEI. The CDR3 spells CASRGEVLASGEQFF. Here the CDR3 DNA reads TGTGCCAGCAGAGGGGAGGTGCTAGCTTCAGGTGAGCAGTTCTTC.

The rearrangement joins TRBV7-6 to TRBJ2-7; 11 nucleotides line up with TRBD2. Per the germline V gene, CDR1 is SGHVS and CDR2 is FNYEAQ. V lost 5 bases to trimming and J lost 3 bases; unmatched junction nucleotides: 9. The CDR3 is made up of 16 amino acids. CDR3 nucleotides: TGTGCCAGCAGCCAAGGGACTAGCGGAACTTACTACGAGCAGTACTTC. Translated, it gives CASSQGTSGTYYEQYF.

The chain uses TRBV7-9 and TRBJ1-1; 8 bases are a match to TRBD1. Losses at the gene ends were 5 bases for V and 5 bases for J; bases not matched to a gene: 7. Germline values: CDR1 SEHNR, CDR2 FQNEAQ (reference sequence). The CDR3 extends over 14 amino acids. The CDR3 DNA follows: TGTGCCAGCAGCCCCAGGGGGCGCCGTACTGAAGCTTTCTTT. Its translation is CASSPRGRRTEAFF.

V and J are TRBV10-2 and TRBJ2-2; TRBD2 is a possible D gene (6 bases). The CDR3 sequence is 15 residues long. Germline assignment: CDR1 WSHSY and CDR2 SAAADI. Trimming took 2 bases from V and 3 from J, leaving 10 bases between them. CDR3 bases: TGCGCCAGCAGTGAGGGCAGGGAGGACACCGGGGAGCTGTTTTTT. It specifies CASSEGREDTGELFF.

The V call is TRBV9, the J call TRBJ2-7; 8 bases are shared with TRBD2. The CDR3 spans 15 residues. The V gene end was trimmed by 0 bases and the J gene end by 2 bases; junction bases not matched to a gene: 4. Germline V CDR1 and CDR2: SGDLS, YYNGEE. CDR3 amino acids: CASSVEASGPYEQYF. DNA for the CDR3: TGTGCCAGCAGCGTAGAGGCTAGCGGGCCCTACGAGCAGTACTTC.

In regard to this clone: The junction shows a germline mismatch at one end, possibly a read error. The CDR3 sequence is CASSLVRATQSF. In nucleotides, the CDR3 is TGTGCCAGCAGCTTAGTACGGGCCACGCAGTCTTTT. V gene TRBV7-2 combines with J gene TRBJ2-3, with D unclear. The CDR3 extends over 12 amino acids. The germline V gene encodes CDR1 SGHTA and CDR2 FQGNSA. The whole variable domain, remainder taken from reference TRBV7-2 and TRBJ2-3, is GAGVSQSPSNKVTEKGKDVELRCDPISGHTALYWYRQSLGQGLEFLIYFQGNSAPDKSGLPSDRFSAERTGGSVSTLTIQRTQQEDSAVYLCASSLVRATQSFGPGTRLTVL.